The 2 T cell receptor beta chains below come from one sample, sequenced in a study of blood T cell repertoires in COVID-19. The assay was immunoSEQ multiplex PCR, and TCRdb's table has in-frame clones only and misses some. The table lists a few hundred thousand clones, roughly 90% of them singletons. Source material: peripheral blood. Every receptor here comes from a woman in her thirties or forties who had recovered from COVID-19.

The genes are TRBV28 and TRBJ2-1, with 7 bases fitting TRBD2. CDR1 is MDHEN and CDR2 is SYDVKM in the germline V gene. The CDR3 runs 13 residues. V lost 5 bases and J lost 11; bases outside the gene matches: 9. The CDR3 DNA reads as TGTGCCAGCAGTGGGGCTAGCGGCGACAAGCAGTTCTTC. Translating it yields CASSGASGDKQFF.

This clone was seen just once. This chain links TRBV29-1 with TRBJ2-2; TRBD2 matches 9 bases. V shed 5 bases, J shed 6 bases, and the junction held 7 bases outside the gene matches. This CDR3 spans 14 amino acids. From germline, CDR1 is SQVTM and CDR2 ANQGSEA. In nucleotides, the CDR3 is TGCAGCGTTAGCCCTAGCGGGGTTCCCGGGGAGCTGTTTTTT. It is translated as CSVSPSGVPGELFF.